This TCR beta chain is drawn from a study of blood T cell repertoires in COVID-19. The repertoire was sequenced with immunoSEQ multiplex PCR; TCRdb's copy has only in-frame clones and lacks some. Among about 42,000 clones listed, about 86% were seen once. The V segment lost 2 bases and the J segment 5 bases; nucleotides outside the gene matches: 6. Per germline, CDR1 GTSNPN and CDR2 SVGIG (reference sequence). The CDR3 consists of 16 residues. This sequence was found in a man between 65 and 80 years old with acute or convalescent COVID-19. Source material: peripheral blood. This rearrangement joins TRBV30 to TRBJ2-3; 14 bases align to TRBD2. The CDR3 nucleotides are TGTGCCTGGAGTAAGGGACTAGCGGGAGAGGTAGATACGCAGTATTTT. It translates to CAWSKGLAGEVDTQYF. The variable domain in full, completed from reference TRBV30 and TRBJ2-3, reads SQTIHQWPATLVQPVGSPLSLECTVEGTSNPNLYWYRQAAGRGLQLLFYSVGIGQISSEVPQNLSASRPQDRQFILSSKKLLLSDSGFYLCAWSKGLAGEVDTQYFGPGTRLTVL.